Each of the 15 T cell receptor beta chains below was sequenced from the same sample in a study of blood T cell repertoires in COVID-19. Using immunoSEQ multiplex PCR, the repertoire was profiled, and TCRdb retains in-frame clones only, with some absent. Of fewer than 300,000 clones in the sample, around nine tenths are singletons; the top ten hold about 0.8%. Material: peripheral blood. These receptor sequences come from a man aged 25-40 years with acute or convalescent COVID-19.

The rearrangement joins TRBV6-1 to TRBJ1-1; weak D call: TRBD1 (5 bases). The CDR3 length is 14 residues. Germline V CDR1 and CDR2: MNHNS, SASEGT. With 3 bases removed from V and 7 bases from J, the gap between germline ends came to 15 bases. As DNA, the CDR3 is TGTGCCAGCAGTGAGGCCCCGTTTCAGGGTGAAGCTTTCTTT. Protein sequence: CASSEAPFQGEAFF.

This clone was detected once. The chain combines TRBV19 with TRBJ2-5, with D possibly matching TRBD2 (5 bases). V was trimmed by 6 bases and J by 1 base, leaving 9 bases between them. This CDR3 is 13 amino acids long. Germline lookup yields CDR1 LNHDA and CDR2 SQIVND (reference sequence). The CDR3 spells CASSRGIQETQYF. The CDR3 DNA reads as TGTGCCAGTAGCAGAGGGATCCAAGAGACCCAGTACTTC.

Here the CDR3 DNA reads TGTGCCAGCCTATCTCAACAGGGTTCTCAGCCCCAGCATTTT. This codes for CASLSQQGSQPQHF. The chain carries TRBV28 and TRBJ1-5; TRBD1 is a possible D gene (6 bases). Germline V lookup: CDR1 MDHEN, CDR2 SYDVKM. V lost 8 bases and J lost 6, with 17 bases in between. CDR3 length equals 14 residues.

This clone has just one count. V usage is TRBV28 and J usage is TRBJ1-5; D perhaps matches TRBD1 (6 bases). The V gene lost 10 bases and the J gene lost 9 bases, with 25 bases spanning the gap. Germline V gene lookup returns CDR1 MDHEN and CDR2 SYDVKM. The CDR3 covers 15 residues. The CDR3 bases are TGTGCCATCCTAGGGGGAACAGCTATCCGAGGGCCCCAGCATTTT. Its translation is CAILGGTAIRGPQHF.

This clone was observed a single time. J is TRBJ1-1 and V is TRBV7-3; 7 bases map to TRBD1. CDR3 length equals 14 residues. Germline values: CDR1 SGHTA, CDR2 FQGTGA. V was clipped by 3 bases and J by 2 bases; unmatched bases: 3. The CDR3: CASSFLGGNTEAFF. The CDR3 DNA is TGTGCCAGCAGCTTTTTAGGGGGCAACACTGAAGCTTTCTTT.

The V and J genes are TRBV9 and TRBJ2-2, with TRBD1 as a possible D gene (6 bases). V lost 4 bases to trimming and J lost 3 bases, with 16 bases between them. CDR1 SGDLS and CDR2 YYNGEE come from the germline V gene. The CDR3 loop spans 16 amino acids. CDR3 bases: TGTGCCAGCAGCCTGGGACACCCCAGGGACACCGGGGAGCTGTTTTTT. It encodes CASSLGHPRDTGELFF.

The rearrangement links TRBV9 to TRBJ1-2; D uncertain. Trimming stripped 3 bases from V and 0 bases from J, with 12 bases between. Germline V gene data show CDR1 as SGDLS and CDR2 as YYNGEE. This CDR3 spans 15 amino acids. The CDR3 DNA reads TGTGCCAGCAGCGCCCACAGTGTACCTAACTATGGCTACACCTTC. Translated, it gives CASSAHSVPNYGYTF.

V usage is TRBV7-6 and J usage is TRBJ2-7; 11 positions agree with TRBD2. Germline trimming cut 6 bases from V and 1 base from J; bases unmatched to any gene: 5. Germline CDR1 SGHVS, CDR2 FNYEAQ. The CDR3 is made up of 15 amino acids. The CDR3 sequence is CASRPTSGSSYEQYF. For the CDR3, the DNA is TGTGCCAGCAGGCCCACTAGCGGGAGTTCCTACGAGCAGTACTTC.

The chain recombines TRBV4-2 with TRBJ1-2; weak D call: TRBD1 (5 bases). The CDR3 covers 16 residues. In germline, CDR1 is LGHNA, CDR2 YNFKEQ. Trimming shortened V by 0 bases and J by 4 bases, and 15 bases separated the two germline ends. CDR3 region: CASSQDTSGGSYGYTF. The CDR3, as DNA: TGTGCCAGCAGCCAAGATACTAGCGGGGGGTCCTATGGCTACACCTTC.

The chain joins TRBV27 to TRBJ1-3; tentatively, D is TRBD1 (5 bases). Per the germline V gene, CDR1 is MNHEY and CDR2 is SMNVEV (reference sequence). V was shortened by 8 bases and J by 4 bases, with 15 bases between the two germline ends. This CDR3 is built from 14 residues. The CDR3 DNA follows: TGTGCCAGCGGTCAGGTCGGGGGGGGAAACACCATATATTTT. Amino acid sequence: CASGQVGGGNTIYF.

This clone was counted a single time. DNA for the CDR3: TGTGCCAGCAGTTACTTTATAAACAGGGGGTCACCCCTCCACTTT. Translated, it gives CASSYFINRGSPLHF. The chain recombines TRBV6-5 with TRBJ1-6; 8 bases line up with TRBD1. This CDR3 region has 15 residues. With V trimmed by 1 base and J by 10 bases, 6 bases remained unmatched. The V gene's germline CDR1 is MNHEY and CDR2 SVGAGI.

The CDR3 here is CASSHQGAGAFF. CDR3 nucleotide sequence: TGCGCCAGCAGCCACCAGGGCGCCGGTGCTTTCTTT. V is TRBV5-1 and J is TRBJ1-1; D is perhaps TRBD1 (5 bases). Germline assignment: CDR1 SGHRS and CDR2 YFSETQ. The length of the CDR3 is 12 residues. Trimming took off 4 bases at V and 11 bases at J, with 15 bases between the two ends. Together with reference TRBV5-1 and TRBJ1-1, the CDR3 gives the full variable domain: KAGVTQTPRYLIKTRGQQVTLSCSPISGHRSVSWYQQTPGQGLQFLFEYFSETQRNKGNFPGRFSGRQFSNSRSEMNVSTLELGDSALYLCASSHQGAGAFFGQGTRLTVV.

The genes are TRBV29-1 and TRBJ1-1; weak D call: TRBD1 (5 bases). The CDR3 contains 12 residues. The V end was cut by 3 bases, the J end by 8 bases, with 13 bases between. Germline V lookup: CDR1 SQVTM, CDR2 ANQGSEA. DNA for the CDR3: TGCAGCGTTGACTTGGGGCGTACAGAAGCTTTCTTT. Its protein is CSVDLGRTEAFF. Drawing the rest from reference TRBV29-1 and TRBJ1-1, the complete variable domain is SAVISQKPSRDICQRGTSLTIQCQVDSQVTMMFWYRQQPGQSLTLIATANQGSEATYESGFVIDKFPISRPNLTFSTLTVSNMSPEDSSIYLCSVDLGRTEAFFGQGTRLTVV.

The chain is built from TRBV5-4 and TRBJ2-7; TRBD2 matches 11 bases. The trim removed 1 base at V and 2 bases at J, leaving 2 bases unmatched. This CDR3 is built from 15 residues. Germline assignment: CDR1 SGHNT and CDR2 YYREEE (reference sequence). The CDR3 sequence: CASSLLLAGAYEQYF. Here the CDR3 DNA reads TGTGCCAGCAGCTTGTTACTAGCGGGGGCCTACGAGCAGTACTTC.

The CDR3 coding sequence is TGTGCCAGCAGCCCGAGAACAGGGGAGACCCAGTACTTC. Translating it yields CASSPRTGETQYF. V gene TRBV7-3 combines with J gene TRBJ2-5, with D maybe TRBD1 (6 bases). This CDR3 region has 13 residues. Trimming removed 5 bases from V and 5 bases from J, with 12 bases in between. Germline V lookup: CDR1 SGHTA, CDR2 FQGTGA.